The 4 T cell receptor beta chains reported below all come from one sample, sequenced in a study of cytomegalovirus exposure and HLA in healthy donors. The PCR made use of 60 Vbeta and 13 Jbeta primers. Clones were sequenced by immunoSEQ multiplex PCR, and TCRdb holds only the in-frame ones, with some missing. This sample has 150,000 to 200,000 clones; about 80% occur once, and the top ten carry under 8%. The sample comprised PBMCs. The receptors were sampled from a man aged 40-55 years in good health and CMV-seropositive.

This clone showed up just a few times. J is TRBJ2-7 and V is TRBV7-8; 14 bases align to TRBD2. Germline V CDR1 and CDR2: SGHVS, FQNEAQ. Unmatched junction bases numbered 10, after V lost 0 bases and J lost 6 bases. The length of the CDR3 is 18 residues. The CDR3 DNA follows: TGTGCCAGCAGCTTAGCGTGGGAGGGACTAGCGGGAGTATCCGAGCAGTACTTC. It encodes CASSLAWEGLAGVSEQYF.

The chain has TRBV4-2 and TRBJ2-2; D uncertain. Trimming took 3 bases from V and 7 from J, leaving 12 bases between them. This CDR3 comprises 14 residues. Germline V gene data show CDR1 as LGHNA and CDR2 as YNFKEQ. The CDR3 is CASSHVGLGGELFF. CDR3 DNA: TGTGCCAGCAGCCACGTCGGGTTGGGCGGGGAGCTGTTTTTT.

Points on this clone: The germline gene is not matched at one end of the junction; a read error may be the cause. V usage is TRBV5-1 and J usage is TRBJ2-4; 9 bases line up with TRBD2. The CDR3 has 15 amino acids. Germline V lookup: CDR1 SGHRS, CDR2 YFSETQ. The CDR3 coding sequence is TGCGCCAGCAGCTTTGAAACTAGCGGGCTAAACAGTCAGTACTTC. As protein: CASSFETSGLNSQYF.

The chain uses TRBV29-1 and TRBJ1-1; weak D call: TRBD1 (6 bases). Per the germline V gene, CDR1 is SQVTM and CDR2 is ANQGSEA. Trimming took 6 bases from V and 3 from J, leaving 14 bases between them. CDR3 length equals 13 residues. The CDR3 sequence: CSVADRSDTEAFF. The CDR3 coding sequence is TGCAGCGTCGCCGACAGGTCCGACACTGAAGCTTTCTTT. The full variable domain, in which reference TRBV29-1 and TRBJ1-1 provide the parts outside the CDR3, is SAVISQKPSRDICQRGTSLTIQCQVDSQVTMMFWYRQQPGQSLTLIATANQGSEATYESGFVIDKFPISRPNLTFSTLTVSNMSPEDSSIYLCSVADRSDTEAFFGQGTRLTVV.